The 18 T cell receptor beta chains below all came from one sample that was sequenced in a study of shared clonotypes between healthy human individuals. The assay was immunoSEQ multiplex PCR, and TCRdb's table has in-frame clones only and misses some. Of about 1 million clones in the sample, about 77% were seen once. Sequencing input: memory CD4+ T cells sorted from blood. Regarding subset: CD45RA-negative fraction. The receptors were gathered from a man younger than 35 in good health.

The chain is built from TRBV2 and TRBJ2-1; D gene uncertain. In germline, CDR1 is SNHLY, CDR2 FYNNEI. The CDR3 has 13 amino acids. Trimming took 5 bases from V and 3 from J, leaving 8 bases between them. The CDR3 DNA is TGTGCCAGCAGTCGAGAGTTCTACAATGAGCAGTTCTTC. This encodes CASSREFYNEQFF.

The chain carries TRBV30 and TRBJ2-7; the D is unclear. Trimming took 4 bases from V and 0 from J, leaving 10 bases between them. The CDR3 sequence is 13 residues long. From germline, CDR1 is GTSNPN and CDR2 SVGIG (reference sequence). Written as DNA, the CDR3 is TGTGCCTGGACCCCAGATCCCTCCTACGAGCAGTACTTC. Residues: CAWTPDPSYEQYF.

This clone has only a few counts. The chain carries TRBV30 and TRBJ2-1; 7 bases fit TRBD2. This CDR3 has 15 residues. The germline CDR1 and CDR2 sequences are GTSNPN and SVGIG (reference sequence). Losses at the gene ends were 5 bases for V and 4 bases for J; bases not matched to a gene: 11. The CDR3 loop reads CAWRGGLGSYNEQFF. The CDR3 region has the DNA TGTGCCTGGCGCGGAGGACTAGGGTCATACAATGAGCAGTTCTTC. Using reference TRBV30 and TRBJ2-1 for the parts outside the CDR3, the full variable domain is SQTIHQWPATLVQPVGSPLSLECTVEGTSNPNLYWYRQAAGRGLQLLFYSVGIGQISSEVPQNLSASRPQDRQFILSSKKLLLSDSGFYLCAWRGGLGSYNEQFFGPGTRLTVL.

The J gene is TRBJ2-3, the V gene TRBV5-1, with D perhaps TRBD1 (6 bases). CDR1 is SGHRS and CDR2 is YFSETQ in the germline V gene. Trimming took off 4 bases at V and 4 bases at J, with 16 bases between the two ends. The CDR3 is made up of 15 amino acids. The CDR3 region is CASSTTGTNADTQYF. In nucleotides, the CDR3 is TGCGCCAGCAGCACCACCGGGACAAACGCAGATACGCAGTATTTT.

The gene calls are TRBV9 and TRBJ2-5; TRBD1 aligns across 9 bases. Germline trimming cut 0 bases from V and 5 bases from J; bases unmatched to any gene: 8. The CDR3 is made up of 16 amino acids. The germline V gene encodes CDR1 SGDLS and CDR2 YYNGEE. CDR3 residues: CASSVAIGQGQETQYF. The CDR3 coding sequence is TGTGCCAGCAGCGTAGCAATAGGACAGGGGCAGGAGACCCAGTACTTC.

This clone is a singleton in its sample. The J gene is TRBJ2-1, the V gene TRBV18; D gene ambiguous. Trimming took 2 bases from V and 4 from J, leaving 21 bases between them. Per germline, CDR1 KGHSH and CDR2 LQKENI. The CDR3 runs 18 residues. CDR3 region: CASSPDKGRANTYNEQFF. The CDR3 DNA follows: TGTGCCAGCTCACCAGACAAGGGTAGGGCTAACACTTACAATGAGCAGTTCTTC.

For this clone: Other nucleotide sequences from this sample produce the same CDR3. The chain has TRBV5-1 and TRBJ2-5; D remains unclear. Germline-derived CDR1 and CDR2 are SGHRS and YFSETQ. The CDR3 consists of 14 residues. V was pared by 0 bases and J by 2 bases, with 8 bases between. CDR3 sequence: CASSLVGNQETQYF. CDR3 in DNA: TGCGCCAGCAGCTTGGTGGGAAATCAAGAGACCCAGTACTTC.

The CDR3 nucleotides read TGCGCCAGCAGTGGTTACCCTTCCAAACCCCTCGGCGAGCAGTACTTC. Amino acids: CASSGYPSKPLGEQYF. The chain recombines TRBV5-1 with TRBJ2-7; no clear D. The CDR3 has 16 residues. Between the trimmed V and J ends, which lost 5 bases and 6 bases, there was a span of 24 bases. Germline V lookup: CDR1 SGHRS, CDR2 YFSETQ.

The genes are TRBV10-1 and TRBJ2-5; D unresolved. The germline V gene has CDR1 WNHNN and CDR2 SYGVQD (reference sequence). Trimming removed 8 bases from V and 2 bases from J, with 18 bases in between. The CDR3 loop spans 15 amino acids. The CDR3 region has the DNA TGCGCCAGCGCCCCCGGGCCACATTCACAAGAGACCCAGTACTTC. Translated: CASAPGPHSQETQYF.

This chain joins TRBV6-1 and TRBJ2-1; 8 positions agree with TRBD2. Germline lookup yields CDR1 MNHNS and CDR2 SASEGT. This CDR3 contains 14 residues. V was clipped by 9 bases and J by 9 bases; unmatched bases: 13. The CDR3 bases are TGTGCCAGTTTGCCGGGACTAGGGGTGAGTGAGCAGTTCTTC. This encodes CASLPGLGVSEQFF.

The chain has TRBV5-4 and TRBJ1-6; D unresolved. The germline gives CDR1 SGHNT, CDR2 YYREEE (reference sequence). Deletions cut 0 bases from V and 1 base from J, with 8 bases between. This CDR3 contains 16 residues. The CDR3 region is CASSLAARSYNSPLHF. The CDR3 DNA follows: TGTGCCAGCAGCTTGGCCGCCCGTTCCTATAATTCACCCCTCCACTTT.

With regard to this clone: Additional DNA sequences in this sample encode the identical CDR3. The chain links TRBV5-1 to TRBJ2-3; D is undetermined. V gave up 0 bases and J gave up 1 base, with 3 bases separating them. CDR3 length equals 13 residues. Germline V lookup: CDR1 SGHRS, CDR2 YFSETQ. CDR3 protein: CASSLGGTDTQYF. CDR3 nucleotides: TGCGCCAGCAGCTTGGGGGGCACAGATACGCAGTATTTT.

The chain joins TRBV12-5 to TRBJ1-1; D unresolved. There are 14 residues in the CDR3. The germline V gene has CDR1 LGHNT and CDR2 FRNRAP. With 7 bases removed from V and 4 bases from J, the gap between germline ends came to 16 bases. The CDR3 region is CASAQDGRPTEAFF. CDR3 in DNA: TGTGCTAGTGCCCAGGACGGTAGGCCCACTGAAGCTTTCTTT.

The chain employs TRBV10-3 and TRBJ1-3, with D tentatively TRBD1 (5 bases). The germline V gene encodes CDR1 ENHRY and CDR2 SYGVKD. The CDR3 runs to 17 residues. V dropped 6 bases and J dropped 0 bases, with 18 bases sitting between them. CDR3 sequence: CAIRKAGTALSGNTIYF. For the CDR3, the DNA is TGTGCCATCAGAAAAGCTGGGACGGCTCTCTCTGGAAACACCATATATTTT.

On this clone: Distinct nucleotide sequences in the sample also encode this CDR3. The J gene is TRBJ1-4, the V gene TRBV30; D unclear. This CDR3 has 12 residues. V lost 0 bases and J lost 8, with 7 bases in between. Germline CDR1 is GTSNPN and CDR2 is SVGIG (reference sequence). CDR3 nucleotide sequence: TGTGCCTGGAGTGTACAAGGCGAAAAACTGTTTTTT. Translation gives CAWSVQGEKLFF.

J is TRBJ2-3 and V is TRBV9; possibly TRBD2 for D (5 bases). CDR3 length: 15 residues. Deletions cut 0 bases from V and 0 bases from J, with 8 bases between. In germline, CDR1 is SGDLS, CDR2 YYNGEE. The CDR3 spells CASSVDGMSTDTQYF. DNA for the CDR3: TGTGCCAGCAGCGTAGACGGGATGAGCACAGATACGCAGTATTTT.

This clone turned up a few times. The chain combines TRBV30 with TRBJ2-6; D unclear. V was cut by 3 bases and J by 3 bases, with 12 bases left in between. The germline CDR1 and CDR2 sequences are GTSNPN and SVGIG (reference sequence). CDR3 length: 15 residues. The CDR3 DNA reads as TGTGCCTGGAGCCAACTGATGGTTGGGGCCAACGTCCTGACTTTC. Its translation is CAWSQLMVGANVLTF.

V is TRBV7-2 and J is TRBJ2-1, with 14 bases lining up with TRBD2. Looked up from germline, CDR1 is SGHTA and CDR2 is FQGNSA. Trimming removed 4 bases from V and 6 bases from J; junction bases left unmatched: 5. This CDR3 has 16 amino acids. The CDR3 region is CASSSGLAGVRNEQFF. The CDR3 region has the DNA TGTGCCAGCAGCTCGGGACTAGCGGGAGTACGCAATGAGCAGTTCTTC.